Shown below are 10 T cell receptor beta chains from a single sample sequenced in a study of blood T cell repertoires in COVID-19. The table came from immunoSEQ multiplex PCR; TCRdb's copy has only in-frame clones and leaves some out. The profile shows some 220,000 clones, 80% of them singletons. Sequences were obtained from peripheral blood. These receptors were collected from a woman in her 70s with acute or convalescent COVID-19.

A single count supports this clone. V gene TRBV4-1 combines with J gene TRBJ2-2; 7 nucleotides agree with TRBD1. The CDR3 contains 16 residues. Losses at the gene ends were 7 bases for V and 6 bases for J; bases not matched to a gene: 14. From germline, CDR1 is MGHRA and CDR2 YSYEKL. Here the CDR3 reads CASTKTGFSRAGELFF. In DNA, the CDR3 is TGCGCCAGCACTAAGACAGGGTTTTCGAGGGCCGGGGAGCTGTTTTTT.

The genes are TRBV4-1 and TRBJ2-5, with D perhaps TRBD2 (5 bases). V lost 4 bases to trimming and J lost 1 base, with 7 bases between them. This CDR3 has 13 residues. The germline gives CDR1 MGHRA, CDR2 YSYEKL. The CDR3 DNA follows: TGCGCCAGCAGCCTCGGGATCCAAGAGACCCAGTACTTC. Residues: CASSLGIQETQYF.

This sequence joins TRBV14 and TRBJ2-3; 8 bases fit TRBD2. CDR3 length: 15 residues. V shed 3 bases and J 2 bases; nucleotides not matched to a gene: 4. Germline loops: CDR1 SGHDN, CDR2 FVKESK. The CDR3 spells CASSQGLVSTDTQYF. CDR3 DNA sequence: TGTGCCAGCAGCCAGGGACTAGTGTCCACAGATACGCAGTATTTT.

A single count supports this clone. The rearrangement joins TRBV18 to TRBJ2-7; 7 nucleotides agree with TRBD1. V was pared by 4 bases and J by 4 bases, with 7 bases of the junction left unmatched. This CDR3 is 14 amino acids long. CDR1 and CDR2 from the germline V gene are KGHSH and LQKENI. CDR3 protein: CASSHRQGHYEQYF. DNA for the CDR3: TGTGCCAGCTCACACCGACAGGGTCATTACGAGCAGTACTTC.

This chain joins TRBV27 and TRBJ2-1; D might be TRBD2 (5 bases). The germline V gene has CDR1 MNHEY and CDR2 SMNVEV (reference sequence). V dropped 4 bases and J dropped 2 bases, with 12 bases sitting between them. This CDR3 contains 15 residues. The CDR3 region is CASSWSGFTYNEQFF. For the CDR3, the DNA is TGTGCCAGCAGTTGGTCGGGGTTCACCTACAATGAGCAGTTCTTC.

This chain connects TRBV3-1 (or the pseudogene TRBV3-2) to TRBJ1-6, with D uncertain. This CDR3 has 16 amino acids. Between the trimmed V and J ends, which lost 4 bases and 0 bases, there was a span of 10 bases. Germline V gives CDR1 LGHDT, CDR2 YNNKEL (reference sequence). As DNA, the CDR3 is TGTGCCAGCAGCCCTTCGGGGAGCTCCTATAATTCACCCCTCCACTTT. This gives the protein CASSPSGSSYNSPLHF.

The chain combines TRBV6-4 with TRBJ1-1; possible D gene TRBD1, 6 bases. Trimming left V 6 bases short and J 0 bases short, with 11 bases between. This CDR3 comprises 14 residues. The germline CDR1 and CDR2 sequences are MRHNA and SNTAGT. The CDR3: CASREDRVNTEAFF. CDR3 nucleotides: TGTGCCAGCAGAGAGGACAGAGTGAACACTGAAGCTTTCTTT.

The chain is built from TRBV30 and TRBJ2-2; D may be TRBD2 (6 bases). CDR1 GTSNPN and CDR2 SVGIG come from the germline V gene (reference sequence). Trimming left V 2 bases short and J 5 bases short, with 12 bases between. This CDR3 contains 14 residues. CDR3 loop: CAWSPDAGTGELFF. In nucleotides, the CDR3 is TGTGCCTGGAGTCCGGATGCGGGGACCGGGGAGCTGTTTTTT.

This clone was counted a single time. The V gene is TRBV5-1, the J gene TRBJ2-3; 7 bases align to TRBD1. CDR3 length: 15 amino acids. V lost 0 bases, J lost 4 bases, and 5 bases stayed unmatched. In germline, CDR1 is SGHRS, CDR2 YFSETQ. CDR3 loop: CASSLEGAGADTQYF. CDR3 nucleotide sequence: TGCGCCAGCAGCTTGGAGGGGGCCGGGGCAGATACGCAGTATTTT.

This clone was found once. The chain is built from TRBV7-3 and TRBJ2-3, with 15 bases that match TRBD2. From germline, CDR1 is SGHTA and CDR2 FQGTGA. CDR3 size: 16 residues. V lost 5 bases and J lost 6; bases outside the gene matches: 6. DNA for the CDR3: TGTGCCAGCAGCGTCGGACTAGCGGGGGGGCCCGATACGCAGTATTTT. This gives the protein CASSVGLAGGPDTQYF.